The 14 T cell receptor beta chains below all came from one sample that was sequenced in a study of cytomegalovirus exposure and HLA in healthy donors. The study ran its PCR with 60 Vbeta and 13 Jbeta primers. Method: immunoSEQ multiplex PCR; TCRdb's copy keeps in-frame clones and lacks some. The table shows 120,000 to 150,000 clones, with around 67% occurring only once. The specimen was PBMCs. The receptor set was obtained from a woman between 18 and 29 years old in good health and CMV-seronegative.

The chain combines TRBV2 with TRBJ2-2; 9 bases line up with TRBD2. This CDR3 spans 17 amino acids. Per the germline V gene, CDR1 is SNHLY and CDR2 is FYNNEI. V was pared by 4 bases and J by 7 bases, with 13 bases of the junction left unmatched. The CDR3 here is CASSARRREGLGGELFF. The CDR3 DNA sequence: TGTGCCAGCAGTGCGAGAAGGCGGGAGGGCCTCGGCGGGGAGCTGTTTTTT.

The rearrangement links TRBV5-1 to TRBJ2-7; maybe TRBD1 (6 bases). Germline V gives CDR1 SGHRS, CDR2 YFSETQ. This CDR3 has 13 residues. V was cut by 4 bases and J by 3 bases, with 11 bases left in between. The DNA for the CDR3 is TGCGCCAGCAGCACCGGACAGAACTACGAGCAGTACTTC. Protein product: CASSTGQNYEQYF.

The chain couples TRBV9 to TRBJ1-4; 10 nucleotides line up with TRBD1. The germline gives CDR1 SGDLS, CDR2 YYNGEE. J was trimmed by 8 bases and V by 0 bases; bases with no gene match: 4. The CDR3 runs to 15 residues. For the CDR3, the DNA is TGTGCCAGCAGCGTAGCCGGACAGGGGGGCGAAAAACTGTTTTTT. This sequence encodes CASSVAGQGGEKLFF. The entire variable domain, with the rest obtained from reference TRBV9 and TRBJ1-4, is as follows: DSGVTQTPKHLITATGQRVTLRCSPRSGDLSVYWYQQSLDQGLQFLIQYYNGEERAKGNILERFSAQQFPDLHSELNLSSLELGDSALYFCASSVAGQGGEKLFFGSGTQLSVL.

V usage is TRBV6-5 and J usage is TRBJ1-1, with TRBD1 matching 8 bases. The V segment lost 2 bases and the J segment 3 bases; nucleotides outside the gene matches: 5. Germline V gene sequence: CDR1 MNHEY, CDR2 SVGAGI. This CDR3 contains 15 residues. The CDR3 DNA follows: TGTGCCAGCAGTTACATGACAGGGGAGTACACTGAAGCTTTCTTT. Translation gives CASSYMTGEYTEAFF.

The rearrangement links TRBV7-9 to TRBJ1-4; weak D call: TRBD1 (5 bases). From germline, CDR1 is SEHNR and CDR2 FQNEAQ (reference sequence). The CDR3 has 13 amino acids. The V end was cut by 5 bases, the J end by 4 bases, with 8 bases between. In nucleotides, the CDR3 is TGTGCCAGCAGCAAGCAGGGTAATGAAAAACTGTTTTTT. Its protein product is CASSKQGNEKLFF.

This clone was seen a handful of times. The chain is built from TRBV27 and TRBJ1-6; possibly TRBD1 for D (6 bases). With 6 bases removed from V and 7 bases from J, the gap between germline ends came to 13 bases. This CDR3 is built from 14 residues. Germline CDR1 is MNHEY and CDR2 is SMNVEV (reference sequence). DNA of the CDR3: TGTGCCAGCAGCCCATCTAGGGGGAATTCACCCCTCCACTTT. Residues: CASSPSRGNSPLHF.

The rearrangement uses TRBV6-6 and TRBJ1-6; TRBD1 agrees at 7 bases. V shed 3 bases, J shed 8 bases, and the junction held 10 bases outside the gene matches. Germline V lookup: CDR1 MNHNY, CDR2 SVGAGI (reference sequence). CDR3 length: 16 amino acids. The CDR3: CASSYYRQGIDSPLHF. The CDR3 DNA is TGTGCCAGCAGTTATTACCGACAGGGTATCGATTCACCCCTCCACTTT.

The CDR3 coding sequence is TGTGCCAGCAGTTCGAGGGGCAGGGGCCGCGAGAACTATGGCTACACCTTC. Protein sequence: CASSSRGRGRENYGYTF. V usage is TRBV27 and J usage is TRBJ1-2; a weak D match, TRBD1 (6 bases). The CDR3 contains 17 residues. Germline V gives CDR1 MNHEY, CDR2 SMNVEV (reference sequence). V lost 4 bases, J lost 2 bases, and 20 bases lay in between.

The chain links TRBV28 to TRBJ2-1, with TRBD1 matching over 7 bases. This CDR3 has 12 amino acids. The V segment lost 4 bases and the J segment 12 bases; nucleotides outside the gene matches: 6. Germline V lookup: CDR1 MDHEN, CDR2 SYDVKM. CDR3 sequence (DNA): TGTGCCAGCAGTTCGACAGGGAATCGGCAGTTCTTC. Translated, it gives CASSSTGNRQFF.

In this sample, this clone turned up a few times. DNA for the CDR3: TGTGCCAGCAGCTTAGCAGGGGCCCCTAATGAAAAACTGTTTTTT. It is translated as CASSLAGAPNEKLFF. The chain carries TRBV7-9 and TRBJ1-4; a possible D gene is TRBD1 (5 bases). The germline gives CDR1 SEHNR, CDR2 FQNEAQ (reference sequence). There are 15 residues in the CDR3. Trimming shortened V by 0 bases and J by 3 bases, and 8 bases separated the two germline ends.

J is TRBJ1-5 and V is TRBV7-9, with D unresolved. The CDR3 extends over 12 amino acids. Germline CDR1 and CDR2: SEHNR and FQNEAQ (reference sequence). V was clipped by 3 bases and J by 7 bases, with 7 bases between them. CDR3 loop: CASSLTRQPQHF. The CDR3, as DNA: TGTGCCAGCAGCTTGACTCGCCAGCCCCAGCATTTT. Full variable domain (rest looked up from reference TRBV7-9 and TRBJ1-5): DTGVSQNPRHKITKRGQNVTFRCDPISEHNRLYWYRQTLGQGPEFLTYFQNEAQLEKSRLLSDRFSAERPKGSFSTLEIQRTEQGDSAMYLCASSLTRQPQHFGDGTRLSIL.

The V gene is TRBV19, the J gene TRBJ2-3; 9 positions match TRBD2. The CDR3 totals 16 residues. V gave up 6 bases and J gave up 1 base; unmatched junction bases: 8. The germline V gene encodes CDR1 LNHDA and CDR2 SQIVND (reference sequence). The CDR3 sequence: CASSFIAGDRTDTQYF. As DNA, the CDR3 is TGTGCCAGTAGCTTCATAGCGGGAGATCGCACAGATACGCAGTATTTT. The full variable domain, its missing parts supplied by reference TRBV19 and TRBJ2-3, is DGGITQSPKYLFRKEGQNVTLSCEQNLNHDAMYWYRQDPGQGLRLIYYSQIVNDFQKGDIAEGYSVSREKKESFPLTVTSAQKNPTAFYLCASSFIAGDRTDTQYFGPGTRLTVL.

The chain recombines TRBV28 with TRBJ1-1, with D possibly TRBD1 on 5 matching bases. The CDR3 loop spans 15 amino acids. V was trimmed by 4 bases and J by 5 bases, leaving 17 bases between them. From germline, CDR1 is MDHEN and CDR2 SYDVKM. DNA of the CDR3: TGTGCCAGCAGTTCTGGGCAGGGAGGAGGAACTGAAGCTTTCTTT. This encodes CASSSGQGGGTEAFF. The full variable domain, its missing parts supplied by reference TRBV28 and TRBJ1-1, is DVKVTQSSRYLVKRTGEKVFLECVQDMDHENMFWYRQDPGLGLRLIYFSYDVKMKEKGDIPEGYSVSREKKERFSLILESASTNQTSMYLCASSSGQGGGTEAFFGQGTRLTVV.

J is TRBJ2-2 and V is TRBV25-1; 7 bases match TRBD2. Germline V gene lookup returns CDR1 MGHDK and CDR2 SYGVNS. The CDR3 is 17 residues long. V lost 5 bases, J lost 6 bases, and 15 bases stayed unmatched. The CDR3 nucleotides read TGTGCCAGCAGTCCCACTGGCGGGAGTAGAGTTGCCGGGGAGCTGTTTTTT. Translated, it gives CASSPTGGSRVAGELFF.